This T cell receptor beta chain was retrieved from a study of blood T cells in healthy people across ages. Study-level results: Considered underestimates were the diversity estimates obtained from one million T cells.

As regards this clonotype: Its antigen is unidentified.

Germline V lookup: CDR1 MNHEY, CDR2 SVGAGI. CDR3 length equals 13 residues. The V gene lost 6 bases and the J gene lost 2 bases, with 8 bases spanning the gap. It was with a sample-barcoded 5' primer and a J-beta primer mix that a second PCR of roughly 7 to 12 cycles was run. TCRdb analysed the 5' RACE reads with MiXCR anew, one entry per CDR3 protein. The repertoire includes around 990,000 distinct CDR3 sequences, around two fifths of them detected once, and around 13% sits in the top ten. Each sample yielded at least 6 million isolated PBMCs. The chain carries TRBV6-5 and TRBJ2-1; TRBD1 might be the D (5 bases). Material: blood. The origin of this receptor is a young man in good health. The CDR3 nucleotides read TGTGCCAGCAGGAGACAGCCCTACAATGAGCAGTTCTTC. This translates into CASRRQPYNEQFF.